This TCR beta chain was obtained from a study of neurological immune-mediated disorders. General study points: In multiple sclerosis patients, the repertoire cluster was unrelated to clinical or MRI findings.

The cDNA was produced through 5'RACE with 10-nucleotide random UMIs. TCRdb fed the 5' RACE reads into MiXCR, producing one record per CDR3 protein. The sample carries approximately 84,000 distinct CDR3 sequences, 4.3% recorded once. This clonotype was seen repeatedly, ten times or more. Its matching antigen is unknown. Described time point: longitudinal time-point 3. Unsorted libraries used 2 million PBMCs kept at -80 degrees C. With 2 bases removed from V and 7 bases from J, the gap between germline ends came to 8 bases. The germline gives CDR1 LGHDT, CDR2 YNNKEL (reference sequence). The length of the CDR3 is 12 residues.

The V gene is TRBV3-1, the J gene TRBJ1-1; D is perhaps TRBD1 (5 bases). Sequenced input: PBMCs. The clonotype comes from a woman aged 60-70 years with multiple sclerosis. Written as DNA, the CDR3 is TGTGCCAGCAGCCAATGGCAGGGTGAAGCTTTCTTT. As protein: CASSQWQGEAFF.